The source of this TCR beta chain is a study of T cell responses to AZD1222 COVID-19 vaccine (dated by TCRdb to the early 2020s). In the study overall: AZD1222 recipients given second doses at about 4 weeks or at about 12 weeks were pooled, since spike-specific TCR depth and breadth were not found to differ between the two schedules. A total of around 240 trial participants underwent TCR sequencing, of whom 200 to 220 had received two doses of AZD1222 and 26 had received two doses of the MenACWY control vaccine. Trial participants were enrolled into age subgroups of 18-55, 56-69 and 70-plus years, which contained 148, 28 and 57 TCR-sequenced participants, respectively. What the study reported, not specific to this receptor: Epitopes outside the regions mutated in the B.1.351 and B.1.1.7 variants were reportedly recognized by nearly half of the unique spike-specific TCRs. Conclusions about previously exposed vaccinees are limited, since just six AZD1222 recipients were seropositive for SARS-CoV-2 at baseline. No day 14 peak-response samples were available, so repertoires were characterized only after the peak T cell response. In the small 56-69-year group, the increase in depth fell short of significance, most likely because of low power. Vaccine-associated CD4 TCRs spanned the whole spike protein, with dominant responses in regions 160-218 and 743-854. Participants were mostly white British and included more females than males, and it was suggested by the authors that clonal diversity may have been underestimated. After two AZD1222 doses, both the breadth and the depth of spike-specific TCRs were significantly higher than at day 0 and than in MenACWY recipients.

The CDR3 regions of human TCRbeta chains were analyzed by immunosequencing. The original methods were these. TCRs in the repertoires were matched against a reference library of SARS-CoV-2-specific TCRs that had been generated with the MIRA antigen-specificity platform. Breadth was defined as the fraction of unique TCRs that were SARS-CoV-2-associated, and depth was defined as the fraction of total T cells that were SARS-CoV-2-associated. Each spike-specific TCR was assigned to its reactive spike region and to a CD4 or CD8 class using the MIRA data. Log10-transformed breadth and depth values were compared by one-way ANOVA with Sidak's multiple comparisons tests. The table comes from immuneACCESS by way of TCRdb, which keeps in-frame sequences with V and J called. Part of the clones is missing from these tables; in studies checked, under half for an unresolved V gene and the rest for unknown reasons. Clone size and V and J calls were adopted from that table, with D and trimming inferred from the DNA. The sample table contains tens of thousands of clones; only one count was recorded for 85% to 90% of them. Around 5% of the sample rests with the top ten.

The CDR3 has 14 amino acids, counting the end cysteine and phenylalanine. Only CDR3 DNA remains: 42 bases, in frame from the first base. The V end loses 5 bases and the J end loses 1 base, and a stretch of 9 bases separates them. CDR1 SGHTS and CDR2 YDEGEE are derived from the germline V gene. In the paper's terms, the time point label means: baseline before first vaccination. The vaccinee samples were drawn from two UK trials, COV001 and COV002, one of which was a single-blind randomized controlled phase 2/3 trial testing AZD1222 (ChAdOx1 nCoV-19) in healthy adults. For TCRbeta chain sequencing, PBMC samples were collected from trial participants at day 0 and at day 28 after the second dose. This clone has a single count. Its target antigen remains unknown. Base quality data are lacking; no much larger clone is found one base away.

The material sequenced was peripheral blood, taken on day 0 of AZD1222 vaccination. The receptor was derived from an adult in good health. The chain is assembled from TRBV5-8 and TRBJ2-2; the D gene is perhaps TRBD2, from 6 matching bases. The CDR3 has the sequence CASRRDENTGELFF. The base sequence is TGTGCCAGCAGGCGGGACGAGAACACCGGGGAGCTGTTTTTT.